This TCR beta chain originates from a study of vaccination effects on CD4 cells after COVID-19. In the study overall: Samples collected post-vaccine were obtained a median of 72 days after the second dose.

Using immunoSEQ multiplex PCR, the repertoire was profiled, and TCRdb retains in-frame clones only, with some absent. The sample consists of about 28,000 clones, 73% of them appearing once. Concerning this clone: Its antigen is currently unknown.

The CDR3 is made up of 16 amino acids. Trimming removed 5 bases at V and 7 bases at J, with 21 bases between. Looked up from germline, CDR1 is SNHLY and CDR2 is FYNNEI. Sequencing in the ViraFEST assay came after antigen-specific CD4+ T cells had been expanded with viral peptide pools, which were used to stimulate PBMC. It was after nine to ten days of culture that CD4+ T cells were isolated. Subjects were given two BNT162b2 or mRNA-1273 vaccine doses. The study found no prior SARS-CoV-2 infection in the vaccine recipients, who tested negative for nucleocapsid antibodies. Whole-study results and caveats: After vaccination, at late timepoints, clones induced by infection and by vaccine contracted markedly. Only a few convalescent patients and no early post-infection timepoints featured in the study.

Specimen: CD4+ T cells from PBMCs cultured with HCoV-NL63 spike peptides, collected after COVID-19 vaccination. This TCR was recovered from a human donor who received a COVID-19 vaccine. The chain has TRBV2 and TRBJ1-3; D might be TRBD1 (5 bases). The CDR3 DNA reads as TGTGCCAGCAGTCGGGACCAAGGGTCGATTCTGAACACCATATATTTT. It encodes CASSRDQGSILNTIYF.